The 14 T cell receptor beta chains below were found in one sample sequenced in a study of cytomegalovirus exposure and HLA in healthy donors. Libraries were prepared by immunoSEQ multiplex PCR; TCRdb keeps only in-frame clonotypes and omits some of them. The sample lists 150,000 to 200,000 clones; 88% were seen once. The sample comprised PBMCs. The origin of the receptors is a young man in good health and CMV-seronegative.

For the CDR3, the DNA is TGTGCCAGCAGGGGGAGCGTTAACAATGAGCAGTTCTTC. Its translation: CASRGSVNNEQFF. The genes are TRBV28 and TRBJ2-1; possibly TRBD2 for D (5 bases). Trimming took 6 bases from V and 5 from J, leaving 11 bases between them. The CDR3 has 13 residues. Germline loops: CDR1 MDHEN, CDR2 SYDVKM. The whole variable domain, filled in from reference TRBV28 and TRBJ2-1, reads DVKVTQSSRYLVKRTGEKVFLECVQDMDHENMFWYRQDPGLGLRLIYFSYDVKMKEKGDIPEGYSVSREKKERFSLILESASTNQTSMYLCASRGSVNNEQFFGPGTRLTVL.

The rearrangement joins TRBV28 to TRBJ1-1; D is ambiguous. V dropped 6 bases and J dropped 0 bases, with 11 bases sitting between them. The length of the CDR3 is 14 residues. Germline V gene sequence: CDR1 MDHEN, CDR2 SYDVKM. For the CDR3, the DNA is TGTGCCAGCAGAACCTGGCGGATGAACACTGAAGCTTTCTTT. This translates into CASRTWRMNTEAFF.

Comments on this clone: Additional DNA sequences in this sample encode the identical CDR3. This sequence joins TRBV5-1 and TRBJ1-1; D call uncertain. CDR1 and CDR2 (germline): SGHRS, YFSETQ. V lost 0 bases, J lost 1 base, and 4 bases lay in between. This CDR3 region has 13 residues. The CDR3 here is CASSLGGNTEAFF. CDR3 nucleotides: TGCGCCAGCAGCTTGGGAGGGAACACTGAAGCTTTCTTT.

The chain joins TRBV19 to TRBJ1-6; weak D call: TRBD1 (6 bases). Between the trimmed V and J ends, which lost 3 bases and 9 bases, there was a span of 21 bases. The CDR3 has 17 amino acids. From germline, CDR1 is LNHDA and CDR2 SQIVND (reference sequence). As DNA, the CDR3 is TGTGCCAGTAGTATGGGAGTGACAGGTCTAAAACCTTCACCCCTCCACTTT. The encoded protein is CASSMGVTGLKPSPLHF. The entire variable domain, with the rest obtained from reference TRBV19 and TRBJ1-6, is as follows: DGGITQSPKYLFRKEGQNVTLSCEQNLNHDAMYWYRQDPGQGLRLIYYSQIVNDFQKGDIAEGYSVSREKKESFPLTVTSAQKNPTAFYLCASSMGVTGLKPSPLHFGNGTRLTVT.

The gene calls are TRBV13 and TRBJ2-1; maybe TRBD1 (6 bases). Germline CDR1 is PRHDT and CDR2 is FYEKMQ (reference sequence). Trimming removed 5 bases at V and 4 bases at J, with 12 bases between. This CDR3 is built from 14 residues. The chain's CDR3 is CASSQYREYNEQFF. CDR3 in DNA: TGTGCCAGCAGCCAATACAGGGAATACAATGAGCAGTTCTTC.

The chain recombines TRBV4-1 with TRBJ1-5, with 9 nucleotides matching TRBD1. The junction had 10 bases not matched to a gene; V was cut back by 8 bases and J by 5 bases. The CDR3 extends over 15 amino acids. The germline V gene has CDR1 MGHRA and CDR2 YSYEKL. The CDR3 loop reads CASGPGDRDDQPQHF. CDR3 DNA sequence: TGCGCCAGCGGACCTGGGGACAGGGATGATCAGCCCCAGCATTTT.

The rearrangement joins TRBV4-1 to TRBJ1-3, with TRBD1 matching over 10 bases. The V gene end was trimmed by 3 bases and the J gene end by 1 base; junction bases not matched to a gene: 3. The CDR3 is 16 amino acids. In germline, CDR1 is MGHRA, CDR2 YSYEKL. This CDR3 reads CASSHRQGASGNTIYF. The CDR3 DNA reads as TGCGCCAGCAGCCACCGACAGGGGGCGTCTGGAAACACCATATATTTT.

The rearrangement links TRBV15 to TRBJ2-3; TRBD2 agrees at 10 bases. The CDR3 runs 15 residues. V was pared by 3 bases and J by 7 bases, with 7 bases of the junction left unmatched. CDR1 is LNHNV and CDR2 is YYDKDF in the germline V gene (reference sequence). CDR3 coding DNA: TGTGCCACCAGCAGTTCTAGCGGGAGTTGGAATACGCAGTATTTT. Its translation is CATSSSSGSWNTQYF.

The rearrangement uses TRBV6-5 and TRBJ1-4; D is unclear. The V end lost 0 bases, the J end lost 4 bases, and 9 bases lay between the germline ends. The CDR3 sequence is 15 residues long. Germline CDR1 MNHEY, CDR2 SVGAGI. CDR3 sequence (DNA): TGTGCCAGCAGTTACTCGAGGCGTAATAATGAAAAACTGTTTTTT. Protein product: CASSYSRRNNEKLFF.

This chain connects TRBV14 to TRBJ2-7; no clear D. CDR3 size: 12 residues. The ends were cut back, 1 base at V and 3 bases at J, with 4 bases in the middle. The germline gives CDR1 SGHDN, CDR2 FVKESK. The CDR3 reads CASSQANYEQYF. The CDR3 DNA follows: TGTGCCAGCAGCCAAGCTAACTACGAGCAGTACTTC. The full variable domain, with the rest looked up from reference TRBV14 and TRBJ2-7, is EAGVTQFPSHSVIEKGQTVTLRCDPISGHDNLYWYRRVMGKEIKFLLHFVKESKQDESGMPNNRFLAERTGGTYSTLKVQPAELEDSGVYFCASSQANYEQYFGPGTRLTVT.

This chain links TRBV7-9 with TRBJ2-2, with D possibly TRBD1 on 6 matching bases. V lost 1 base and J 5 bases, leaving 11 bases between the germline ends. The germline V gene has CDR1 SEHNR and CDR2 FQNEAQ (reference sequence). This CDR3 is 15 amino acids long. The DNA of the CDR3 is TGTGCCAGCAGCTTAGACAGGGCAGTAACCGGGGAGCTGTTTTTT. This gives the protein CASSLDRAVTGELFF.

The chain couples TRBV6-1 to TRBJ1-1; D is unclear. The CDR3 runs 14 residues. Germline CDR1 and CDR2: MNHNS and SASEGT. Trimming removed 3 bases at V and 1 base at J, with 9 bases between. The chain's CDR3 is CASSEVEKNTEAFF. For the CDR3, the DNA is TGTGCCAGCAGTGAGGTCGAGAAGAACACTGAAGCTTTCTTT.

The CDR3 region has the DNA TGTGCCAGCAGCCAGAGACAGGGGGCGAATGAGCAGTTCTTC. It is translated as CASSQRQGANEQFF. The chain recombines TRBV5-4 with TRBJ2-1; 10 bases line up with TRBD1. Germline assignment: CDR1 SGHNT and CDR2 YYREEE (reference sequence). The CDR3 is 14 amino acids. Trimming cost V 4 bases and J 7 bases; bases outside gene matches: 5.

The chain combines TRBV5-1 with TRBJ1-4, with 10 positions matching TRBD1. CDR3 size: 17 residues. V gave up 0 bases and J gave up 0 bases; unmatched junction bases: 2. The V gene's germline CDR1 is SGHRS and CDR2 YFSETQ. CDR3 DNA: TGCGCCAGCAGCTTGGGACAGGGGGCTTCAACTAATGAAAAACTGTTTTTT. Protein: CASSLGQGASTNEKLFF.